The 26 T cell receptor beta chains in this list originate from one sample, sequenced in a study of shared clonotypes between healthy human individuals. Sequencing used immunoSEQ multiplex PCR; TCRdb keeps in-frame clones, though not all of them. The sample includes roughly 1,000,000 clones, approximately 78% of them seen just once. Material for sequencing was memory CD4+ T cells from PBMCs. Subset indicated: CD45RA-negative fraction. These receptors were obtained from a young man in good health. Some clones in this sample may be carry-over from other donors' samples.

This clone was recorded many times. This same CDR3 is encoded by further DNA sequences in the sample. This chain links TRBV28 with TRBJ1-4; a possible D gene is TRBD1 (5 bases). The V gene's germline CDR1 is MDHEN and CDR2 SYDVKM. V lost 5 bases, J lost 0 bases, and 10 bases lay in between. This CDR3 has 15 amino acids. CDR3 protein: CASSPTGATNEKLFF. The DNA of the CDR3 is TGTGCCAGCAGTCCAACAGGTGCAACTAATGAAAAACTGTTTTTT.

The V gene is TRBV2, the J gene TRBJ2-2, with a tentative D call TRBD1 (5 bases). The germline CDR1 and CDR2 sequences are SNHLY and FYNNEI. The V end lost 6 bases, the J end lost 6 bases, and 17 bases lay between the germline ends. This CDR3 contains 15 residues. The CDR3 region is CASSPHVQGAGELFF. CDR3 sequence (DNA): TGTGCCAGCAGCCCTCACGTCCAGGGCGCCGGGGAGCTGTTTTTT.

The chain joins TRBV7-9 to TRBJ2-1, with D tentatively TRBD1 (6 bases). Trimming took 5 bases from V and 15 from J, leaving 20 bases between them. Germline assignment: CDR1 SEHNR and CDR2 FQNEAQ (reference sequence). The CDR3 is made up of 13 amino acids. The CDR3, as DNA: TGTGCCAGCAGCCAATCAGGGGCGGAGTCGCTGTTCTTC. Amino acids: CASSQSGAESLFF.

This clone showed up just once. The chain carries TRBV18 and TRBJ1-4; TRBD1 is a possible D gene (5 bases). V lost 3 bases and J lost 5, with 7 bases in between. Germline CDR1 is KGHSH and CDR2 is LQKENI. This CDR3 is 13 amino acids long. The CDR3 DNA follows: TGTGCCAGCTCACCGGACAAAAATGAAAAACTGTTTTTT. This codes for CASSPDKNEKLFF.

In this sample, this clone turned up once. This rearrangement joins TRBV6-1 to TRBJ2-7, with 8 bases lining up with TRBD2. The CDR3 has 15 residues. The germline gives CDR1 MNHNS, CDR2 SASEGT. V was pared by 5 bases and J by 6 bases, with 12 bases of the junction left unmatched. The CDR3 nucleotides are TGTGCCAGCAGTCAGAGCGGGAGCGGTAAGAGCGAGCAGTACTTC. Translating gives CASSQSGSGKSEQYF.

V usage is TRBV11-2 and J usage is TRBJ2-3; TRBD2 might be the D (7 bases). The V gene's germline CDR1 is SGHAT and CDR2 FQNNGV. The CDR3 is made up of 16 amino acids. V was cut by 5 bases and J by 4 bases, with 19 bases left in between. The CDR3 loop reads CASSPEWLGGADTQYF. In nucleotides, the CDR3 is TGTGCCAGCAGCCCCGAGTGGTTAGGGGGGGCAGATACGCAGTATTTT.

This chain connects TRBV28 to TRBJ2-5; TRBD2 matches 12 bases. The CDR3 has 16 residues. Germline lookup yields CDR1 MDHEN and CDR2 SYDVKM. After removal of 5 bases from V and 2 bases from J, the junction contained 6 bases not matched to a gene. The CDR3 sequence is CASSLSSGRGQETQYF. In DNA form, the CDR3 reads TGTGCCAGCAGTCTCTCTAGCGGGAGGGGACAAGAGACCCAGTACTTC.

The chain has TRBV7-9 and TRBJ2-7, with 7 bases fitting TRBD1. The junction had 4 bases not matched to a gene; V was cut back by 0 bases and J by 2 bases. The germline V gene encodes CDR1 SEHNR and CDR2 FQNEAQ (reference sequence). The CDR3 covers 15 residues. The CDR3 spells CASSLAPGQTYEQYF. The CDR3 DNA reads as TGTGCCAGCAGCTTAGCCCCGGGACAGACCTACGAGCAGTACTTC.

This clone was recorded once. The V gene is TRBV19, the J gene TRBJ2-7; a weak D match, TRBD1 (5 bases). CDR1 is LNHDA and CDR2 is SQIVND in the germline V gene (reference sequence). The CDR3 runs to 15 residues. V was clipped by 0 bases and J by 0 bases, with 9 bases between them. The CDR3 DNA follows: TGTGCCAGTAGTATAGACTTCAGGGCCTCCTACGAGCAGTACTTC. As protein: CASSIDFRASYEQYF.

The rearrangement uses TRBV7-8 and TRBJ1-5; D is unresolved. The CDR3 is 14 amino acids. Per the germline V gene, CDR1 is SGHVS and CDR2 is FQNEAQ. Trimming pared 4 bases from V and 0 bases from J, leaving 7 bases between. The CDR3 bases are TGTGCCAGCAGCTCGGCCATTAGCAATCAGCCCCAGCATTTT. Translated, it gives CASSSAISNQPQHF.

The V gene is TRBV28, the J gene TRBJ2-5; perhaps D is TRBD1 or TRBD2 (7 bases each). TRBJ2-7 matches the DNA end more closely, so the J call is doubtful. This CDR3 has 14 amino acids. In germline, CDR1 is MDHEN, CDR2 SYDVKM. The CDR3 DNA follows: TGTGCCAGCAGTCCCCAGGGGGGGCAATACGAGCAGTACTTC. Translation: CASSPQGGQYEQYF.

This chain links TRBV14 with TRBJ1-1, with 9 bases aligning to TRBD1. Germline values: CDR1 SGHDN, CDR2 FVKESK. With V trimmed by 7 bases and J by 6 bases, 6 bases remained unmatched. The length of the CDR3 is 13 residues. The CDR3 loop is CASTGQGWAEAFF. The CDR3 DNA reads TGTGCCAGCACCGGACAGGGGTGGGCTGAAGCTTTCTTT.

The chain joins TRBV2 to TRBJ1-2; D not resolved. This CDR3 region has 12 residues. The V gene's germline CDR1 is SNHLY and CDR2 FYNNEI. V lost 4 bases and J lost 8, with 11 bases in between. CDR3 amino acids: CASSVGVKGYTF. The CDR3 nucleotides read TGTGCCAGCAGTGTCGGGGTTAAGGGCTACACCTTC. The variable domain in full, completed from reference TRBV2 and TRBJ1-2, reads EPEVTQTPSHQVTQMGQEVILRCVPISNHLYFYWYRQILGQKVEFLVSFYNNEISEKSEIFDDQFSVERPDGSNFTLKIRSTKLEDSAMYFCASSVGVKGYTFGSGTRLTVV.

There are many counts of this clone. The J gene is TRBJ1-5, the V gene TRBV5-1, with TRBD1 as a possible D gene (5 bases). V was cut by 1 base and J by 0 bases, with 8 bases left in between. This CDR3 is built from 15 residues. Germline CDR1 SGHRS, CDR2 YFSETQ. In DNA form, the CDR3 reads TGCGCCAGCAGCTTGATGGGACTTAGCAATCAGCCCCAGCATTTT. Translating it yields CASSLMGLSNQPQHF.

The chain uses TRBV9 and TRBJ2-7; 8 nucleotides align to TRBD1. The CDR3 consists of 15 residues. V shed 4 bases, J shed 5 bases, and the junction held 11 bases outside the gene matches. Germline CDR1 and CDR2: SGDLS and YYNGEE. For the CDR3, the DNA is TGTGCCAGCAGCTCAGGGGGCGCGGGCCGAGACGAGCAGTACTTC. Protein: CASSSGGAGRDEQYF.

As to this clone: The same CDR3 can be traced to other DNA sequences in this sample. The chain recombines TRBV5-1 with TRBJ2-1, with a tentative D call TRBD2 (6 bases). Trimming removed 0 bases at V and 5 bases at J, with 6 bases between. Germline V gives CDR1 SGHRS, CDR2 YFSETQ. The CDR3 contains 13 residues. The CDR3 coding sequence is TGCGCCAGCAGCTTGGGGACTAACAATGAGCAGTTCTTC. Protein product: CASSLGTNNEQFF. Filled out from reference TRBV5-1 and TRBJ2-1, the complete variable domain reads KAGVTQTPRYLIKTRGQQVTLSCSPISGHRSVSWYQQTPGQGLQFLFEYFSETQRNKGNFPGRFSGRQFSNSRSEMNVSTLELGDSALYLCASSLGTNNEQFFGPGTRLTVL.

This clone was seen a single time. The chain is built from TRBV15 and TRBJ2-3; D is perhaps TRBD2 (6 bases). Germline V gene data show CDR1 as LNHNV and CDR2 as YYDKDF (reference sequence). The CDR3 consists of 12 residues. V lost 9 bases to trimming and J lost 2 bases, with 9 bases between them. The CDR3 sequence is CATGGVTDTQYF. DNA of the CDR3: TGTGCCACAGGAGGGGTCACAGATACGCAGTATTTT.

The gene calls are TRBV18 and TRBJ2-5; TRBD2 aligns across 7 bases. Germline loops: CDR1 KGHSH, CDR2 LQKENI. V shed 3 bases, J shed 7 bases, and the junction held 5 bases outside the gene matches. The CDR3 is 13 residues long. The CDR3 DNA follows: TGTGCCAGCTCACCCCCCGGGAGGTCGACCCAGTACTTC. It specifies CASSPPGRSTQYF.

This clone was recorded only once. The chain uses TRBV7-2 and TRBJ2-7, with 11 bases lining up with TRBD2. CDR1 and CDR2 from the germline V gene are SGHTA and FQGNSA. The CDR3 sequence is 14 residues long. V shed 5 bases, J shed 6 bases, and the junction held 6 bases outside the gene matches. Here the CDR3 reads CASSNSGREREQYF. CDR3 coding DNA: TGTGCCAGCAGCAATAGCGGGAGGGAACGCGAGCAGTACTTC.

Regarding this clone: A much larger clone differs by one base, so this may be a read error. Other DNA sequences in this sample translate to the same CDR3. CDR3 nucleotides: TGTGCCTGGAGTGGAGGAAGCAATCAGCCCCAGCATTTT. Encoded protein: CAWSGGSNQPQHF. The gene calls are TRBV30 and TRBJ1-5; no firm D call. Between the trimmed V and J ends, which lost 1 base and 1 base, there was a span of 5 bases. Germline-derived CDR1 and CDR2 are GTSNPN and SVGIG (reference sequence). The CDR3 sequence is 13 residues long.

The V call is TRBV4-3, the J call TRBJ2-7, with a weak D call TRBD2 (6 bases). Trimming left V 1 base short and J 0 bases short, with 19 bases between. Germline CDR1 and CDR2: LGHNA and YSLEER. The CDR3 sequence is 18 residues long. The CDR3 here is CASSQGVRAGPPSYEQYF. The CDR3 DNA sequence: TGCGCCAGCAGCCAAGGGGTTCGGGCGGGGCCCCCCTCCTACGAGCAGTACTTC.

The chain is built from TRBV29-1 and TRBJ2-7; TRBD2 might be the D (6 bases). Germline assignment: CDR1 SQVTM and CDR2 ANQGSEA. With 0 bases removed from V and 1 base from J, the gap between germline ends came to 10 bases. CDR3 size: 14 residues. For the CDR3, the DNA is TGCAGCGTTGAAGATGGGGGGAGGTCCTACGAGCAGTACTTC. Translation: CSVEDGGRSYEQYF.

The gene calls are TRBV10-3 and TRBJ2-3; 7 nucleotides agree with TRBD1. Germline V gives CDR1 ENHRY, CDR2 SYGVKD. The CDR3 consists of 12 residues. Germline trimming cut 6 bases from V and 6 bases from J; bases unmatched to any gene: 3. CDR3 sequence (DNA): TGTGCCATCAGCATCAGGGGGGATACGCAGTATTTT. It translates to CAISIRGDTQYF.

This clone has a handful of counts. The gene calls are TRBV15 and TRBJ1-1; D call uncertain. The V gene's germline CDR1 is LNHNV and CDR2 YYDKDF (reference sequence). The CDR3 length is 13 residues. The V end lost 3 bases, the J end lost 3 bases, and 8 bases lay between the germline ends. In DNA, the CDR3 is TGTGCCACCAGCAGGGACGGGCACACTGAAGCTTTCTTT. Translating it yields CATSRDGHTEAFF.

This clone was seen only once. CDR3 protein: CASSLGPRLAGSYNEQFF. The CDR3 DNA follows: TGTGCCAGCAGTTTAGGCCCCAGACTAGCGGGATCCTACAATGAGCAGTTCTTC. The gene calls are TRBV27 and TRBJ2-1; 11 bases agree with TRBD2. The CDR3 has 18 residues. The V gene end was trimmed by 2 bases and the J gene end by 1 base; junction bases not matched to a gene: 7. Looked up from germline, CDR1 is MNHEY and CDR2 is SMNVEV (reference sequence).

This clone was seen repeatedly, ten times or more. The chain uses TRBV7-3 and TRBJ2-3, with D perhaps matching TRBD2 (5 bases). Germline loops: CDR1 SGHTA, CDR2 FQGTGA. The CDR3 length is 12 residues. V lost 4 bases, J lost 5 bases, and 7 bases lay in between. The CDR3 loop reads CASSSSLDTQYF. The CDR3 DNA reads as TGTGCCAGCAGCTCTAGCTTAGATACGCAGTATTTT. The full variable domain, in which reference TRBV7-3 and TRBJ2-3 provide the parts outside the CDR3, is GAGVSQTPSNKVTEKGKYVELRCDPISGHTALYWYRQSLGQGPEFLIYFQGTGAADDSGLPNDRFFAVRPEGSVSTLKIQRTERGDSAVYLCASSSSLDTQYFGPGTRLTVL.